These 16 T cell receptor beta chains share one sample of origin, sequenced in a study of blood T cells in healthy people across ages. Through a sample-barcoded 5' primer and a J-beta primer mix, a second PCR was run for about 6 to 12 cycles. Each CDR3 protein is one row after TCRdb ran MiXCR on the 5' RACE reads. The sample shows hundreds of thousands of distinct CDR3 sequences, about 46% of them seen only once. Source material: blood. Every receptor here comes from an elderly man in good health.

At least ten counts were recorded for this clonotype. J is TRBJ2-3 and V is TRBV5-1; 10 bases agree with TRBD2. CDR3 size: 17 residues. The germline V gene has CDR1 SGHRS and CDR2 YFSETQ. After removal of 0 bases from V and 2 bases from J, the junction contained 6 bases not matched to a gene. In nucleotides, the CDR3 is TGCGCCAGCAGCTTGGATACTAGCGGGGCAAACACAGATACGCAGTATTTT. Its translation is CASSLDTSGANTDTQYF.

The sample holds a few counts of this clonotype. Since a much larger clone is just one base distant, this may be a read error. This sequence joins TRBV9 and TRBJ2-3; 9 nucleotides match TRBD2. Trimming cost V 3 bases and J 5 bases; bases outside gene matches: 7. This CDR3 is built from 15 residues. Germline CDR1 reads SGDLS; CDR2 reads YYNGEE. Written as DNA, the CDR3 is TGTGCCAGCAGCGGAGGACGAGCGGGAGGAGATACGCAGTATTTT. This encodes CASSGGRAGGDTQYF.

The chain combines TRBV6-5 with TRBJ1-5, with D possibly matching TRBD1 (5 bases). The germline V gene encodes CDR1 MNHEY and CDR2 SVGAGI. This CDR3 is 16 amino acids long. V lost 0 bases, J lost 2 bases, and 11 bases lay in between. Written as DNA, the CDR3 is TGTGCCAGCAGTTACTCGTACAGGCTTGGCAATCAGCCCCAGCATTTT. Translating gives CASSYSYRLGNQPQHF.

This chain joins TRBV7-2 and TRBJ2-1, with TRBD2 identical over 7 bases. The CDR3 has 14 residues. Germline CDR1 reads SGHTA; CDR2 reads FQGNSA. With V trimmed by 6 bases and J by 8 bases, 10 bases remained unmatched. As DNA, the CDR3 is TGTGCCAGCAGACCTGGCGGGGGAGGTTATGAGCAGTTCTTC. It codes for CASRPGGGGYEQFF.

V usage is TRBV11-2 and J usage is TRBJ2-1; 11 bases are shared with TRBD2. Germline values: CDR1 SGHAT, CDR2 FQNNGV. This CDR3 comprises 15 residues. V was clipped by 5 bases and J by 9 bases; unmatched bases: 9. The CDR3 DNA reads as TGTGCCAGCAGCCCCACTAGCGGGAGTGGGATTGAGCAGTTCTTC. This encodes CASSPTSGSGIEQFF.

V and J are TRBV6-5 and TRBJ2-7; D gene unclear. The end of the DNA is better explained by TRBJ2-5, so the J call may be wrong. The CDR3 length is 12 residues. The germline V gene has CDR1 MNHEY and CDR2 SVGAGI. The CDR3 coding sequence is TGTGCCAGCAGTTCAGGCCCGGAGACCCAGTACTTC. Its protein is CASSSGPETQYF.

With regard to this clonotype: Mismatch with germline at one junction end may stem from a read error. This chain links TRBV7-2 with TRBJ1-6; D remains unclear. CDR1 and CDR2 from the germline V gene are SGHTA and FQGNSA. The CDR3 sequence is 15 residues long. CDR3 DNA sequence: TGTGCCAGCAGCCGAAGTGCTTCGTATAATTCACCCCTCCGCTTT. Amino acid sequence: CASSRSASYNSPLRF.

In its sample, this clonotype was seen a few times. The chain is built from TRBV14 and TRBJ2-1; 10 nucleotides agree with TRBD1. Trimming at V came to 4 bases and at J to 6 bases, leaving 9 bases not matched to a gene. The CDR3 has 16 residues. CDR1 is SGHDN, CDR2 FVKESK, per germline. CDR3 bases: TGTGCCAGCAGCCGGAAAACCGGGACAGGGGTCAATGAGCAGTTCTTC. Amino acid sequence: CASSRKTGTGVNEQFF.

The CDR3 loop is CSTIRTGPDTQYF. The CDR3, as DNA: TGCAGTACCATAAGAACGGGGCCAGATACGCAGTATTTT. V gene TRBV20-1 combines with J gene TRBJ2-3; possibly TRBD1 or TRBD2 for D (5 bases each). The V gene lost 8 bases and the J gene lost 4 bases, with 16 bases spanning the gap. Germline V CDR1 and CDR2: DFQATT, SNEGSKA (reference sequence). CDR3 length equals 13 residues.

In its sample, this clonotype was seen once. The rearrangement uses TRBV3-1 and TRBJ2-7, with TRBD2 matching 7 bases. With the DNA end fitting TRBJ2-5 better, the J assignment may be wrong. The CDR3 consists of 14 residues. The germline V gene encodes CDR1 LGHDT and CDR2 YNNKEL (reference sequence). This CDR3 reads CASKERAGEETQYF. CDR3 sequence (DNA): TGTGCCAGCAAGGAGAGGGCGGGAGAAGAGACCCAGTACTTC.

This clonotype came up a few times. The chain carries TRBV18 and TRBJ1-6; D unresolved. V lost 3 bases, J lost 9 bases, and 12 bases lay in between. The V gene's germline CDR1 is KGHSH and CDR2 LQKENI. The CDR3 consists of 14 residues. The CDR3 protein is CASSPATRGSPLHF. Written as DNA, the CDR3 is TGTGCCAGCTCACCCGCTACGCGGGGTTCACCCCTCCACTTT. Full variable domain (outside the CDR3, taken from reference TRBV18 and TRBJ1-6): NAGVMQNPRHLVRRRGQEARLRCSPMKGHSHVYWYRQLPEEGLKFMVYLQKENIIDESGMPKERFSAEFPKEGPSILRIQQVVRGDSAAYFCASSPATRGSPLHFGNGTRLTVT.

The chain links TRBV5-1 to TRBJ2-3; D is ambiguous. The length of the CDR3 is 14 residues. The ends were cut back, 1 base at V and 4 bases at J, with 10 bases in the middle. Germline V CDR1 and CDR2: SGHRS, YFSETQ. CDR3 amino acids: CASSLQLSADTQYF. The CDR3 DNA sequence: TGCGCCAGCAGCTTGCAACTAAGCGCAGATACGCAGTATTTT.

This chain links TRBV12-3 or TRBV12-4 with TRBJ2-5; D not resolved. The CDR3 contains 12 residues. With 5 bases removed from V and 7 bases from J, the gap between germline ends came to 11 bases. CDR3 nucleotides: TGTGCCAGCAGTCCCCGCGAAATGACCCAGTACTTC. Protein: CASSPREMTQYF.

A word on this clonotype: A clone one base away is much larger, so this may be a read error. CDR3 nucleotide sequence: TGTGCCAGCAATTCGACCGGGACTAGCTACGCGGATACGCAGTATTTT. Protein: CASNSTGTSYADTQYF. The J gene is TRBJ2-3, the V gene TRBV12-3 or TRBV12-4; 9 bases agree with TRBD2. The CDR3 contains 16 residues. V lost 7 bases, J lost 6 bases, and 14 bases stayed unmatched.

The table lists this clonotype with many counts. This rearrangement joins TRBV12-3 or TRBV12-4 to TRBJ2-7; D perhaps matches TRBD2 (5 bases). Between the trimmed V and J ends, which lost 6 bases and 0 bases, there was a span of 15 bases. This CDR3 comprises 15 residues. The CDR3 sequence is CASSLTGSSSYEQYF. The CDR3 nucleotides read TGTGCCAGCAGCCTTACGGGGTCTAGCTCCTACGAGCAGTACTTC.

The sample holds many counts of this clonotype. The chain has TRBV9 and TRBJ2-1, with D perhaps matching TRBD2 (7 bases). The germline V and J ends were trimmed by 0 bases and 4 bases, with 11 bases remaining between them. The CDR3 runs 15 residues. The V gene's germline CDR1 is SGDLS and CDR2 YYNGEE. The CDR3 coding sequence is TGTGCCAGCAGCGTAGGGGGGGGGCCATACAATGAGCAGTTCTTC. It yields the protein CASSVGGGPYNEQFF.